These 4 T cell receptor beta chains share one sample of origin, sequenced in a study of blood T cell repertoires in COVID-19. Measured with immunoSEQ multiplex PCR; TCRdb has only the in-frame clones, and not every one. The profile shows 160,000 or so clones, approximately 80% of them singletons. Sequenced sample: peripheral blood. The receptors derive from a woman aged 80 or over with acute or convalescent COVID-19.

The chain recombines TRBV5-8 with TRBJ2-1, with TRBD1 matching over 9 bases. V gave up 0 bases and J gave up 12 bases; unmatched junction bases: 10. The germline gives CDR1 SGHTS, CDR2 YDEGEE. This CDR3 has 15 amino acids. The CDR3 protein is CASSLGTGDGMGQFF. As DNA, the CDR3 is TGTGCCAGCAGCTTGGGGACAGGGGACGGTATGGGGCAGTTCTTC. Variable domain in full (rest from reference TRBV5-8 and TRBJ2-1): EAGVTQSPTHLIKTRGQQATLRCSPISGHTSVYWYQQALGLGLQFLLWYDEGEERNRGNFPPRFSGRQFPNYSSELNVNALELEDSALYLCASSLGTGDGMGQFFGPGTRLTVL.

V is TRBV19 and J is TRBJ2-7; D gene unclear. Germline values: CDR1 LNHDA, CDR2 SQIVND (reference sequence). The ends were cut back, 4 bases at V and 0 bases at J, with 19 bases in the middle. The CDR3 has 17 amino acids. DNA of the CDR3: TGTGCCAGTAGTACCAAACCCCCCGGTTACGGCTCCTACGAGCAGTACTTC. Translation gives CASSTKPPGYGSYEQYF.

In this sample, this clone turned up a few times. The chain employs TRBV28 and TRBJ1-2, with D perhaps matching TRBD1 (6 bases). From germline, CDR1 is MDHEN and CDR2 SYDVKM. This CDR3 has 13 residues. V gave up 2 bases and J gave up 5 bases, with 9 bases separating them. DNA for the CDR3: TGTGCCAGCAGTTTAGCAGGGGAGTATGGCTACACCTTC. Its translation is CASSLAGEYGYTF.

Worth noting for this clone: Being one base from a much bigger clone, this may be a read error. J is TRBJ2-7 and V is TRBV2, with D perhaps matching TRBD1 (5 bases). The V end lost 10 bases, the J end lost 2 bases, and 12 bases lay between the germline ends. The germline CDR1 and CDR2 sequences are SNHLY and FYNNEI. This CDR3 has 12 amino acids. The DNA of the CDR3 is TGTGCCACCGAGACAGAAACCTACGAGCAGTACTTC. Protein: CATETETYEQYF.